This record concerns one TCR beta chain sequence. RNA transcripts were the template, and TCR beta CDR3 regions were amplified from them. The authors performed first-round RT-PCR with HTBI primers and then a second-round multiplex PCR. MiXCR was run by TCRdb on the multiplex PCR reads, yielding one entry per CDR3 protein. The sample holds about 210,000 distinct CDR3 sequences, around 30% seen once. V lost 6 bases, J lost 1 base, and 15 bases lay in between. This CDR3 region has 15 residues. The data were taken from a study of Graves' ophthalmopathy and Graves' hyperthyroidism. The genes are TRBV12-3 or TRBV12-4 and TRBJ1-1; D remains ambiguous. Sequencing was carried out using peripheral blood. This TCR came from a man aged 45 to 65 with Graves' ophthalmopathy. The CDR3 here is CASSPEVEANTEAFF. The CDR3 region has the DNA TGTGCCAGCAGCCCTGAGGTCGAGGCGAACACTGAAGCTTTCTTT.